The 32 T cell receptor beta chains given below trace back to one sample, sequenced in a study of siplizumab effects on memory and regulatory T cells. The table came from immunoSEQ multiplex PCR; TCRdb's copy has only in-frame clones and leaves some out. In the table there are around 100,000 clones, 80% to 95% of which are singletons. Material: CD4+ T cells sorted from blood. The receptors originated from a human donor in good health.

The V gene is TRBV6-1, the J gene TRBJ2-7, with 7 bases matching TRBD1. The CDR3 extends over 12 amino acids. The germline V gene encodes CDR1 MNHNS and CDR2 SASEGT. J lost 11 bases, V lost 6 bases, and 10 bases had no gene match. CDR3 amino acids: CASSVSEGQEYF. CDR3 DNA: TGTGCCAGCAGCGTGTCGGAAGGACAGGAGTACTTC.

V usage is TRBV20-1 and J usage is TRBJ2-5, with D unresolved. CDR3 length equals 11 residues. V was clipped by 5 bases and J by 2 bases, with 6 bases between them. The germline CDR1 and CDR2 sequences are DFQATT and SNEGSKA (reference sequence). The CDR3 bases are TGCAGTGCTCGGCTACAAGAGACCCAGTACTTC. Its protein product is CSARLQETQYF.

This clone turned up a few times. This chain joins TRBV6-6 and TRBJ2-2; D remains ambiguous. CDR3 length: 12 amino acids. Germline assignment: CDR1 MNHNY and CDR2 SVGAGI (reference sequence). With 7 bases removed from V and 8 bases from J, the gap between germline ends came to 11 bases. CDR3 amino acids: CASTRNSGELFF. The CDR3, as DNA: TGTGCCAGCACAAGGAATTCAGGGGAGCTGTTTTTT.

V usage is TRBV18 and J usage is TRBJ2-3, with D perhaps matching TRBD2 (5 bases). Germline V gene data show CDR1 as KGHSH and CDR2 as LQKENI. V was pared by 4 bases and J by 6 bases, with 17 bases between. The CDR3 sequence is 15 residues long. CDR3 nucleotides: TGTGCCAGCTCACTCCAGTCTAGCCCTTTGGATACGCAGTATTTT. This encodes CASSLQSSPLDTQYF.

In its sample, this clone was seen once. CDR3 nucleotide sequence: TGTGCCAGCCACTCAGGTGATAAAAAAAACTATGGCTACACCTTC. It yields the protein CASHSGDKKNYGYTF. The V and J genes are TRBV19 and TRBJ1-2; the D is unclear. The V gene lost 9 bases and the J gene lost 2 bases, with 19 bases spanning the gap. CDR3 length: 15 amino acids. Looked up from germline, CDR1 is LNHDA and CDR2 is SQIVND (reference sequence).

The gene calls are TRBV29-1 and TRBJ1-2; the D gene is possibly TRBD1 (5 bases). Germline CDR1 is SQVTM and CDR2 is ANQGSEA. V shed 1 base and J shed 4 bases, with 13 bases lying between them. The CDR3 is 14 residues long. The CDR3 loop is CSVEGRGRSYGYTF. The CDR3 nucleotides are TGCAGCGTTGAAGGTAGGGGACGGAGCTATGGCTACACCTTC.

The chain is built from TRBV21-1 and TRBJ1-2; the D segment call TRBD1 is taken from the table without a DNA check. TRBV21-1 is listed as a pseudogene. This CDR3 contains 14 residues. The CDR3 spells CASSKEDRGSGYTF. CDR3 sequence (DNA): TGTGCCAGCAGCAAAGAGGACAGGGGGTCTGGCTACACCTTC.

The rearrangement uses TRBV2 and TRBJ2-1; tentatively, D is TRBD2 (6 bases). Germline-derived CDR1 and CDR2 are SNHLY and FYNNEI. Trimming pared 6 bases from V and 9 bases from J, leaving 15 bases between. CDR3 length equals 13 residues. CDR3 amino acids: CASRGGEGTEQFF. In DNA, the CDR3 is TGTGCCAGCAGAGGCGGGGAAGGCACTGAGCAGTTCTTC.

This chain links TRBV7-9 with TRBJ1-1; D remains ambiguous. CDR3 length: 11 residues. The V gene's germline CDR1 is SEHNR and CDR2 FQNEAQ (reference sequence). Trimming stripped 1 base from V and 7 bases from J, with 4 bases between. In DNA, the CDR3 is TGTGCCAGCAGCTTAGACAGTGAAGCTTTCTTT. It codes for CASSLDSEAFF. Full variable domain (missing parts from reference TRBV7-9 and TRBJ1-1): DTGVSQNPRHKITKRGQNVTFRCDPISEHNRLYWYRQTLGQGPEFLTYFQNEAQLEKSRLLSDRFSAERPKGSFSTLEIQRTEQGDSAMYLCASSLDSEAFFGQGTRLTVV.

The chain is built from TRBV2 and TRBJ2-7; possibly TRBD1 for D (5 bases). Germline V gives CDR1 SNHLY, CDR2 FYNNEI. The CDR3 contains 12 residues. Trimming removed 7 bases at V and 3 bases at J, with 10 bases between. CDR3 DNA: TGTGCCAGCACCAGGGTTATCTACGAGCAGTACTTC. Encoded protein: CASTRVIYEQYF.

The CDR3 region has the DNA TGCAGCGTTGTGGTACTAGCGGGGAGCAATGAGCAGTTCTTC. This encodes CSVVVLAGSNEQFF. The chain links TRBV29-1 to TRBJ2-1, with 10 nucleotides matching TRBD2. Germline-derived CDR1 and CDR2 are SQVTM and ANQGSEA. Germline trimming cut 4 bases from V and 6 bases from J; bases unmatched to any gene: 6. This CDR3 has 14 residues.

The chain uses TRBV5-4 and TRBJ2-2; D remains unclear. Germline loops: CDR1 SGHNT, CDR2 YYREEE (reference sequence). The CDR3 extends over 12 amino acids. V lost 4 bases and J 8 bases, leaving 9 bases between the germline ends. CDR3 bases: TGTGCCAGCAGCCCCGTGGCTGGGGAGCTGTTTTTT. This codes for CASSPVAGELFF. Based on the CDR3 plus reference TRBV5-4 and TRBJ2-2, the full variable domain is ETGVTQSPTHLIKTRGQQVTLRCSSQSGHNTVSWYQQALGQGPQFIFQYYREEENGRGNFPPRFSGLQFPNYSSELNVNALELDDSALYLCASSPVAGELFFGEGSRLTVL.

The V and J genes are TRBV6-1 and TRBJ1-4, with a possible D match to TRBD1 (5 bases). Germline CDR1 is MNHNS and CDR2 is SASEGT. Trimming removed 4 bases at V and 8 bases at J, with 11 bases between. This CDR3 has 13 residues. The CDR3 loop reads CASSAQGAEKLFF. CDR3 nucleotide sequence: TGTGCCAGCAGTGCCCAGGGTGCGGAAAAACTGTTTTTT.

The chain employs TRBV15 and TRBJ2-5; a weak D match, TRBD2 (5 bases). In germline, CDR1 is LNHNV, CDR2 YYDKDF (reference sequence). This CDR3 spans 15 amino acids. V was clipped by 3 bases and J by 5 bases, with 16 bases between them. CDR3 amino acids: CATSSYGSRGETQYF. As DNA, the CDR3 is TGTGCCACCAGCAGTTATGGGTCAAGAGGGGAGACCCAGTACTTC.

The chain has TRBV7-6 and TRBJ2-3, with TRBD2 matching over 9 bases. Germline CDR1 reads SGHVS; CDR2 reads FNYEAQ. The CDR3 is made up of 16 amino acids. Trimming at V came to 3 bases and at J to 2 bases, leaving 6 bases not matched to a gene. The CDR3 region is CASSLIAGAYTDTQYF. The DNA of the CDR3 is TGTGCCAGCAGCTTGATAGCGGGGGCCTACACAGATACGCAGTATTTT.

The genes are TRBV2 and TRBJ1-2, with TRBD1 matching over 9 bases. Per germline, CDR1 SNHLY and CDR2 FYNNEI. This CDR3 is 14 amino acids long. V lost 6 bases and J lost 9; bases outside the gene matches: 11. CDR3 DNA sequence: TGTGCCAGCAGGCAAGACCGGGACAGGGATAGCTACACCTTC. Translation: CASRQDRDRDSYTF.

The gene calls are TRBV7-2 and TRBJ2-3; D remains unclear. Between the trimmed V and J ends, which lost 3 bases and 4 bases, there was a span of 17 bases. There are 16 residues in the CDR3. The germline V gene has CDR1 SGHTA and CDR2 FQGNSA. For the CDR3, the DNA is TGTGCCAGCAGCTTCGATGCCCGCGGTGGCGCAGATACGCAGTATTTT. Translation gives CASSFDARGGADTQYF.

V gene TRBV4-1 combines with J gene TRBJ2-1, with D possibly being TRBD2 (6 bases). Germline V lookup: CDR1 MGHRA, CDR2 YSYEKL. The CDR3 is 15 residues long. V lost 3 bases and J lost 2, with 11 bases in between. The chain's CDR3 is CASSQAGMTYNEQFF. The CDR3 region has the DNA TGCGCCAGCAGCCAGGCGGGGATGACCTACAATGAGCAGTTCTTC.

CDR3 nucleotide sequence: TGTGCCAGCAGTGACTGGGCAGGGTCGACCAGGAACACTGAAGCTTTCTTT. Amino acid sequence: CASSDWAGSTRNTEAFF. This chain uses TRBV6-4 with TRBJ1-1, with a tentative D call TRBD1 (5 bases). Trimming left V 1 base short and J 1 base short, with 16 bases between. Germline V gene lookup returns CDR1 MRHNA and CDR2 SNTAGT. The CDR3 is made up of 17 amino acids.

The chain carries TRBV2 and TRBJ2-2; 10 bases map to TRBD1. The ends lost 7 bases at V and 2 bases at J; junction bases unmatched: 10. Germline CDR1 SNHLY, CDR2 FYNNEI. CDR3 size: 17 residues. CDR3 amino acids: CASTKERTGGNTGELFF. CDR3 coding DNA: TGTGCCAGCACCAAAGAGAGGACAGGGGGTAACACCGGGGAGCTGTTTTTT.

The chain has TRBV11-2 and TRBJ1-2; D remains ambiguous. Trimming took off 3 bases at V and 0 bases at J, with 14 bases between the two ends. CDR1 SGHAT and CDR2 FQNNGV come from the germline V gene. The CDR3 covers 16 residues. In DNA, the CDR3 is TGTGCCAGCAGCTTGGTCCCAGATCGTACTAACTATGGCTACACCTTC. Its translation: CASSLVPDRTNYGYTF. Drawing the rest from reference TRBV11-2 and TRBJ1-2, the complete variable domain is EAGVAQSPRYKIIEKRQSVAFWCNPISGHATLYWYQQILGQGPKLLIQFQNNGVVDDSQLPKDRFSAERLKGVDSTLKIQPAKLEDSAVYLCASSLVPDRTNYGYTFGSGTRLTVV.

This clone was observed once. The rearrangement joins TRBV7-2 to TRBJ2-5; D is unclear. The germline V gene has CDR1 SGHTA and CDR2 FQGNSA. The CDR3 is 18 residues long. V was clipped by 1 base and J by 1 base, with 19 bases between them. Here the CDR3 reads CASSLGGSWGSLQETQYF. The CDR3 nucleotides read TGTGCCAGCAGCTTAGGAGGTAGTTGGGGTTCCCTCCAAGAGACCCAGTACTTC.

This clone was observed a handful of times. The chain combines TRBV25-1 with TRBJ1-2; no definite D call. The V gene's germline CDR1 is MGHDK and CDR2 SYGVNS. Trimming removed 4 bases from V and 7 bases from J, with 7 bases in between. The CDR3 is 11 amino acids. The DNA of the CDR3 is TGTGCCAGCAGTGGATCCGCTGGCTACACCTTC. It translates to CASSGSAGYTF.

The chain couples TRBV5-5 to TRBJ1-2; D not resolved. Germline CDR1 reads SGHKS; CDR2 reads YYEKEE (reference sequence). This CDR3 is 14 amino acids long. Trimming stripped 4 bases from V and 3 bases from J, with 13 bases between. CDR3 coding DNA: TGTGCCAGCAGCACCCGGCGCGGAGACTATGGCTACACCTTC. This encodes CASSTRRGDYGYTF.

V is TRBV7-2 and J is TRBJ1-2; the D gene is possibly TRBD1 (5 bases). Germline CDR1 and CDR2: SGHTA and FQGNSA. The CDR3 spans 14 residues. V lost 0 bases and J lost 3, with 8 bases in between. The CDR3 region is CASSLALGDYGYTF. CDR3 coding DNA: TGTGCCAGCAGCTTAGCGCTGGGGGACTATGGCTACACCTTC.

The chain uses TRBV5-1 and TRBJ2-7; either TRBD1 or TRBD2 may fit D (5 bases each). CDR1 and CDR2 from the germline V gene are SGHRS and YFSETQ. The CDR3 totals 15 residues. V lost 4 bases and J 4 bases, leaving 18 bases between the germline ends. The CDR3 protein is CASSLGVLGPYEQYF. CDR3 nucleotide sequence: TGCGCCAGCAGCCTGGGGGTTCTGGGCCCTTACGAGCAGTACTTC.

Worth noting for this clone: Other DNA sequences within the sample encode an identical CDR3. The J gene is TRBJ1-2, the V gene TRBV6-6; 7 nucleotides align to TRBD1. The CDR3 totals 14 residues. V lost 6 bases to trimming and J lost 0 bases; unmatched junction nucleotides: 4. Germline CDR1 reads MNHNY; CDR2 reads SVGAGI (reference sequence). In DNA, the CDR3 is TGTGCCAGCAGCACCGGGACAGCTAACTATGGCTACACCTTC. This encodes CASSTGTANYGYTF.

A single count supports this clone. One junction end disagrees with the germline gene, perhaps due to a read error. The DNA of the CDR3 is TGCAGCGTTAAAGACGGGTACAATCAGCCCCAGCATTTT. Translating gives CSVKDGYNQPQHF. This chain uses TRBV29-1 with TRBJ1-5, with D unclear. The CDR3 covers 13 residues. The germline V gene has CDR1 SQVTM and CDR2 ANQGSEA.

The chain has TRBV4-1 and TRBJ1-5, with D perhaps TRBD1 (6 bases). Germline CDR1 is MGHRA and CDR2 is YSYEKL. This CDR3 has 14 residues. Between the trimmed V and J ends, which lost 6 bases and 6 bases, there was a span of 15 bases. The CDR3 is CASSPWGAGQPQHF. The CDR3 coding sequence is TGCGCCAGCAGTCCTTGGGGGGCTGGTCAGCCCCAGCATTTT.

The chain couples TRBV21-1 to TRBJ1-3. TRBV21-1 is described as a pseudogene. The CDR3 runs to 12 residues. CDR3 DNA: TGTGCCAGCAGCAAAATGGTGGACACCATATATTTT. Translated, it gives CASSKMVDTIYF.

The CDR3 loop reads CASSKFRVDTEAFF. DNA of the CDR3: TGTGCCAGCAGCAAATTCAGGGTGGACACTGAAGCTTTCTTT. V is TRBV5-8 and J is TRBJ1-1; D may be TRBD1 (5 bases). V was shortened by 4 bases and J by 3 bases, with 13 bases between the two germline ends. The germline V gene has CDR1 SGHTS and CDR2 YDEGEE. The CDR3 loop spans 14 amino acids.

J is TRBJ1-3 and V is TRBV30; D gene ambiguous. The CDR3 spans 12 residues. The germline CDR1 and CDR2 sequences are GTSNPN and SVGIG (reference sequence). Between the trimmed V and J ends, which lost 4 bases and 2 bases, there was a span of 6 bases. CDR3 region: CAWKHPGNTIYF. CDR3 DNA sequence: TGTGCCTGGAAACACCCTGGAAACACCATATATTTT.